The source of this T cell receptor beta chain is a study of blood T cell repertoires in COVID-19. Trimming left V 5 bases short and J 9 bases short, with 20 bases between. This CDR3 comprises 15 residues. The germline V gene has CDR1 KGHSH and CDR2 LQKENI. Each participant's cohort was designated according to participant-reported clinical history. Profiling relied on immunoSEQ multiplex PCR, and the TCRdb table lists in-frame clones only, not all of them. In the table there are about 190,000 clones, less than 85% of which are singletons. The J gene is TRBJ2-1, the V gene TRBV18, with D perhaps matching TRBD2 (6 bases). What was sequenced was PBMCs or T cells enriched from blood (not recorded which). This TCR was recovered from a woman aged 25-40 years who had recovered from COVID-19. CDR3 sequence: CASSDLPGGFGEQFF. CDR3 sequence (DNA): TGTGCCAGCTCAGATCTTCCCGGGGGATTCGGTGAGCAGTTCTTC.